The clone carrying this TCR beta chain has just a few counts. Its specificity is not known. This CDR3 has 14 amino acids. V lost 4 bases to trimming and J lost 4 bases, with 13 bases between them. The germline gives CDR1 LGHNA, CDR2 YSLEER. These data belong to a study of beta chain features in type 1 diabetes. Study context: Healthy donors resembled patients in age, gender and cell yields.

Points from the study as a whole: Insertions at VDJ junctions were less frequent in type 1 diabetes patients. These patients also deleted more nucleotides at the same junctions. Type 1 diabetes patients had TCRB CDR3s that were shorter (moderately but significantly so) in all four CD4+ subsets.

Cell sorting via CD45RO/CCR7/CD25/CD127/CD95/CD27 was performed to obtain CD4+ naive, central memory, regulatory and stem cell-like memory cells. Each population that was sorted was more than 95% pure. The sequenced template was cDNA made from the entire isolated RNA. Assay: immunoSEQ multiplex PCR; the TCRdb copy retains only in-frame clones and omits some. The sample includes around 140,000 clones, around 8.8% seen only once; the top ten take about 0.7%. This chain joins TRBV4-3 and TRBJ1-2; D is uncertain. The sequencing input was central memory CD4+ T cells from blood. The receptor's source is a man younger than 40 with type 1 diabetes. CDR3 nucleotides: TGCGCCAGCAGCCGAGGATCAGAGGGCTATGGCTACACCTTC. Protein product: CASSRGSEGYGYTF.